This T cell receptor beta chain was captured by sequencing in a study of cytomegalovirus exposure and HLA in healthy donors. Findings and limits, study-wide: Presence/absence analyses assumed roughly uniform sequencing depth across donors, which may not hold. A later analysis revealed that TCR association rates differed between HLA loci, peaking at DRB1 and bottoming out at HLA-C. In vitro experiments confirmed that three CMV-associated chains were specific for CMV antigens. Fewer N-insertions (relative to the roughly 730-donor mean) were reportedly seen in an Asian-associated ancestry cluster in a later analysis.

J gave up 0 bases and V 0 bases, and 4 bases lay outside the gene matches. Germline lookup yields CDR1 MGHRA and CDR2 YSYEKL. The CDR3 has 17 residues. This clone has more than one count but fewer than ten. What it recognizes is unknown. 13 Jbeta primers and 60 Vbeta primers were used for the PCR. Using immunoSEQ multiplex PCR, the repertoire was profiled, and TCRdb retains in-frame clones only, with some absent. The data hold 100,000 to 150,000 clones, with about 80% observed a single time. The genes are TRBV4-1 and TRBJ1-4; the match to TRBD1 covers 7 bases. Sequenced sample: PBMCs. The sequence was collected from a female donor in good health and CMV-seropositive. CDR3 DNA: TGCGCCAGCAGCCAAGAGGGGACAGACGCAACTAATGAAAAACTGTTTTTT. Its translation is CASSQEGTDATNEKLFF.